This T cell receptor beta chain was sequenced in a study of blood T cell repertoires in COVID-19. Overall study context: Material from acute and convalescent COVID-19 was sourced from the United States, Italy and Spain. PBMCs, B-cell-depleted T cells, or T cells were the source of the cDNA or gDNA that made up the material.

Method: immunoSEQ multiplex PCR; TCRdb's copy keeps in-frame clones and lacks some. The sample has around 160,000 clones, about 85% seen once; the top ten hold around 40%. What was sequenced was peripheral blood. The sequence derives from a human donor in a cohort sampled during active COVID-19.

Here the CDR3 DNA reads TGTGCCAGCAGCCCGCGCGCAGGGGGCAATTCACCCCTCCACTTT. Its translation: CASSPRAGGNSPLHF. The chain carries TRBV7-2 and TRBJ1-6; 8 bases match TRBD1. The CDR3 has 15 residues. Germline-derived CDR1 and CDR2 are SGHTA and FQGNSA. V was pared by 5 bases and J by 7 bases, with 7 bases of the junction left unmatched.